In this sample, the clone carrying this T cell receptor beta chain turned up a few times. The data originate from a study of blood T cell repertoires in COVID-19. Per germline, CDR1 SGHTA and CDR2 FQGNSA. V dropped 1 base and J dropped 8 bases, with 14 bases sitting between them. The CDR3 consists of 14 residues. Method: immunoSEQ multiplex PCR; TCRdb's copy keeps in-frame clones and lacks some. Of around 80,000 clones listed, roughly 80% are singletons. The receptor was isolated from a woman aged 80 or over with active or convalescent COVID-19. Sample: peripheral blood. V usage is TRBV7-2 and J usage is TRBJ1-2; D remains ambiguous. CDR3 sequence reads: CASSLGPSSGGYTF. DNA for the CDR3: TGTGCCAGCAGCTTAGGTCCCTCGTCTGGCGGCTACACCTTC.